This TCR beta chain was sequenced for a study of OX40 agonist ivuxolimab in advanced cancers. Germline V lookup: CDR1 MNHEY, CDR2 SMNVEV (reference sequence). With 6 bases removed from V and 2 bases from J, the gap between germline ends came to 14 bases. The CDR3 length is 14 residues. Generated by immunoSEQ multiplex PCR, the TCRdb table keeps only in-frame clones and is missing some. The sample includes about 100,000 clones, about nine tenths of them seen just once. Sequencing used CD4+ or CD8+ T cells sorted from blood, obtained in a trial of the OX40 agonist ivuxolimab. This receptor was taken from an adult with an advanced solid tumor such as melanoma, head and neck, liver or kidney cancer. This rearrangement joins TRBV27 to TRBJ2-7; D may be TRBD1 (6 bases). The CDR3 protein is CASRGYRAPYEQYF. In DNA form, the CDR3 reads TGTGCCAGCAGGGGGTACAGGGCCCCCTACGAGCAGTACTTC.